Each of the 27 T cell receptor beta chains below was sequenced from the same sample in a study of blood T cell repertoires in COVID-19. The method was immunoSEQ multiplex PCR; TCRdb's version includes in-frame clones alone and lacks a portion of them. The table includes around 140,000 clones, about four fifths detected once. Input material: peripheral blood. These receptors were taken from a man in his sixties or seventies who had recovered from COVID-19.

V and J are TRBV5-1 and TRBJ2-1; 10 bases fit TRBD2. Per germline, CDR1 SGHRS and CDR2 YFSETQ. The V segment lost 3 bases and the J segment 8 bases; nucleotides outside the gene matches: 8. This CDR3 has 15 amino acids. In DNA form, the CDR3 reads TGCGCCAGCAGCTCCAGAGCGGGAGGGCCAGATGAGCAGTTCTTC. Translating gives CASSSRAGGPDEQFF.

This sequence joins TRBV6-2 or TRBV6-3 and TRBJ1-1; 7 positions match TRBD1. Germline V gene sequence: CDR1 MNHEY, CDR2 SVGEGT. Losses at the gene ends were 5 bases for V and 8 bases for J; bases not matched to a gene: 2. There are 11 residues in the CDR3. The CDR3 sequence is CASSQTGEAFF. CDR3 coding DNA: TGTGCCAGCAGTCAGACAGGGGAAGCTTTCTTT.

This clone came up a few times. The V call is TRBV6-5, the J call TRBJ2-7; D is unresolved. Germline V lookup: CDR1 MNHEY, CDR2 SVGAGI. Trimming took off 2 bases at V and 4 bases at J, with 9 bases between the two ends. The CDR3 loop spans 13 amino acids. The CDR3 sequence is CASSYEVSYEQYF. The DNA for the CDR3 is TGTGCCAGCAGTTACGAGGTGTCATACGAGCAGTACTTC.

The J gene is TRBJ1-4, the V gene TRBV4-2; TRBD1 might be the D (5 bases). V was clipped by 0 bases and J by 10 bases, with 15 bases between them. The CDR3 spans 15 residues. Per germline, CDR1 LGHNA and CDR2 YNFKEQ. The CDR3 loop is CASSQDRQGVGKLFF. The CDR3 region has the DNA TGTGCCAGCAGCCAAGACCGCCAGGGTGTAGGAAAACTGTTTTTT.

The V and J genes are TRBV19 and TRBJ1-6; TRBD1 matches at 7 bases. Trimming cost V 6 bases and J 7 bases; bases outside gene matches: 6. Germline lookup yields CDR1 LNHDA and CDR2 SQIVND (reference sequence). The CDR3 sequence is 14 residues long. CDR3 loop: CASSGDRGNSPLHF. The CDR3 region has the DNA TGTGCCAGTAGCGGGGACAGAGGCAATTCACCCCTCCACTTT.

In its sample, this clone was seen once. The chain recombines TRBV5-1 with TRBJ1-3, with D maybe TRBD1 (5 bases). V lost 4 bases and J lost 3, with 17 bases in between. Germline CDR1 is SGHRS and CDR2 is YFSETQ. The CDR3 consists of 16 residues. In DNA form, the CDR3 reads TGCGCCAGCAGCGAGTCCCCCGGGGGAAGTGGAAACACCATATATTTT. Protein sequence: CASSESPGGSGNTIYF.

The rearrangement joins TRBV5-1 to TRBJ1-3, with a tentative D call TRBD1 (5 bases). The CDR3 runs to 16 residues. Germline lookup yields CDR1 SGHRS and CDR2 YFSETQ. The V end lost 0 bases, the J end lost 3 bases, and 13 bases lay between the germline ends. The CDR3 loop is CASSLAPQAFGNTIYF. CDR3 bases: TGCGCCAGCAGCTTGGCCCCACAGGCTTTTGGAAACACCATATATTTT. The full variable domain, rest sourced from reference TRBV5-1 and TRBJ1-3, is KAGVTQTPRYLIKTRGQQVTLSCSPISGHRSVSWYQQTPGQGLQFLFEYFSETQRNKGNFPGRFSGRQFSNSRSEMNVSTLELGDSALYLCASSLAPQAFGNTIYFGEGSWLTVV.

The gene calls are TRBV29-1 and TRBJ2-7, with 7 bases lining up with TRBD2. The CDR3 sequence is 12 residues long. V gave up 4 bases and J gave up 3 bases; unmatched junction bases: 3. Germline CDR1 SQVTM, CDR2 ANQGSEA. The CDR3 here is CSVVRGSYEQYF. The CDR3 DNA is TGCAGCGTTGTGCGGGGGAGCTACGAGCAGTACTTC.

This clone has a handful of counts. The chain couples TRBV24-1 to TRBJ2-3, with D perhaps TRBD1 (7 bases). The CDR3 has 13 residues. Germline assignment: CDR1 KGHDR and CDR2 SFDVKD. Trimming left V 6 bases short and J 5 bases short, with 11 bases between. In DNA form, the CDR3 reads TGTGCCACCAGTAACCAGGGGGGAGATACGCAGTATTTT. Encoded protein: CATSNQGGDTQYF.

This chain links TRBV7-2 with TRBJ1-2; a possible D gene is TRBD1 (6 bases). CDR1 is SGHTA and CDR2 is FQGNSA in the germline V gene. V lost 5 bases to trimming and J lost 8 bases, with 21 bases between them. The CDR3 has 15 amino acids. CDR3 residues: CASSQTGGSSKGYTF. The CDR3 DNA is TGTGCCAGCAGCCAGACGGGGGGCTCGTCGAAGGGCTACACCTTC. Full variable domain (rest looked up from reference TRBV7-2 and TRBJ1-2): GAGVSQSPSNKVTEKGKDVELRCDPISGHTALYWYRQSLGQGLEFLIYFQGNSAPDKSGLPSDRFSAERTGGSVSTLTIQRTQQEDSAVYLCASSQTGGSSKGYTFGSGTRLTVV.

The chain couples TRBV14 to TRBJ2-3, with D tentatively TRBD1 (6 bases). CDR3 length equals 13 residues. The V and J ends lost 4 bases and 10 bases respectively, with 15 bases between them. The germline gives CDR1 SGHDN, CDR2 FVKESK. Here the CDR3 reads CASSLGGQSAQYF. CDR3 DNA sequence: TGTGCCAGCAGCCTTGGTGGACAGTCAGCGCAGTATTTT.

This chain links TRBV11-2 with TRBJ1-1; 9 bases match TRBD1. V lost 4 bases, J lost 6 bases, and 9 bases stayed unmatched. Germline CDR1 reads SGHAT; CDR2 reads FQNNGV. This CDR3 has 15 amino acids. CDR3 protein: CASSWAGTGTAEAFF. The DNA for the CDR3 is TGTGCCAGCAGCTGGGCAGGGACAGGGACGGCTGAAGCTTTCTTT.

This clone was counted a single time. DNA of the CDR3: TGTGCCACCAGTGGCCCGACAGTTTATAGCAATCAGCCCCAGCATTTT. It specifies CATSGPTVYSNQPQHF. The chain links TRBV24-1 to TRBJ1-5, with D perhaps matching TRBD1 (5 bases). Germline assignment: CDR1 KGHDR and CDR2 SFDVKD. The CDR3 length is 16 residues. The germline V and J ends were trimmed by 5 bases and 0 bases, with 13 bases remaining between them.

The rearrangement links TRBV9 to TRBJ2-3; perhaps TRBD2 as D (6 bases). The CDR3 contains 17 residues. Trimming took off 0 bases at V and 0 bases at J, with 14 bases between the two ends. Germline V gene lookup returns CDR1 SGDLS and CDR2 YYNGEE. CDR3 bases: TGTGCCAGCAGCGTAGGACGGGCGGGGCCTAGCACAGATACGCAGTATTTT. This sequence encodes CASSVGRAGPSTDTQYF.

V gene TRBV18 combines with J gene TRBJ1-4; D remains ambiguous. The CDR3 runs to 13 residues. V was trimmed by 3 bases and J by 4 bases, leaving 6 bases between them. Germline CDR1 and CDR2: KGHSH and LQKENI. This CDR3 reads CASSPLSNEKLFF. CDR3 sequence (DNA): TGTGCCAGCTCACCCCTGAGTAATGAAAAACTGTTTTTT.

This clone has just one count. Other nucleotide sequences from this sample produce the same CDR3. The J gene is TRBJ2-3, the V gene TRBV29-1, with D perhaps matching TRBD1 (6 bases). The CDR3 is made up of 12 amino acids. In germline, CDR1 is SQVTM, CDR2 ANQGSEA. V was clipped by 2 bases and J by 3 bases, with 6 bases between them. CDR3: CSVERGTDTQYF. The CDR3 nucleotides read TGCAGCGTTGAAAGGGGGACAGATACGCAGTATTTT.

V usage is TRBV5-1 and J usage is TRBJ2-7; D is unclear. The V and J ends lost 5 bases and 0 bases respectively, with 12 bases between them. The CDR3 has 14 amino acids. CDR1 is SGHRS and CDR2 is YFSETQ in the germline V gene. This CDR3 reads CASRRSQSSYEQYF. CDR3 bases: TGCGCCAGCAGGCGTTCCCAAAGCTCCTACGAGCAGTACTTC. Supplemented by reference TRBV5-1 and TRBJ2-7, the full variable domain reads KAGVTQTPRYLIKTRGQQVTLSCSPISGHRSVSWYQQTPGQGLQFLFEYFSETQRNKGNFPGRFSGRQFSNSRSEMNVSTLELGDSALYLCASRRSQSSYEQYFGPGTRLTVT.

The CDR3 protein is CASSQPGDRGRWTEAFF. DNA for the CDR3: TGCGCCAGCAGCCAACCGGGGGACAGGGGGCGGTGGACTGAAGCTTTCTTT. The chain combines TRBV4-1 with TRBJ1-1; TRBD1 matches at 12 bases. CDR3 size: 17 residues. V shed 2 bases, J shed 5 bases, and the junction held 9 bases outside the gene matches. Per the germline V gene, CDR1 is MGHRA and CDR2 is YSYEKL.

The chain links TRBV9 to TRBJ1-3; D perhaps matches TRBD1 (5 bases). The length of the CDR3 is 15 residues. Deletions cut 3 bases from V and 0 bases from J, with 10 bases between. Germline V gene sequence: CDR1 SGDLS, CDR2 YYNGEE. CDR3 in amino acids: CASSGRDSSGNTIYF. In DNA form, the CDR3 reads TGTGCCAGCAGCGGTAGGGACTCCTCTGGAAACACCATATATTTT.

This clone was observed once. The chain employs TRBV19 and TRBJ2-7, with 12 bases fitting TRBD2. The CDR3 runs to 19 residues. The ends lost 5 bases at V and 6 bases at J; junction bases unmatched: 20. CDR1 is LNHDA, CDR2 SQIVND, per germline (reference sequence). CDR3 protein: CASSPSSGTSGRRSLEQYF. The CDR3 nucleotides are TGTGCCAGTAGTCCCTCCTCCGGGACTAGCGGGCGCAGGTCTCTCGAGCAGTACTTC.

V and J are TRBV5-1 and TRBJ2-1, with D unclear. Germline values: CDR1 SGHRS, CDR2 YFSETQ. Deletions cut 5 bases from V and 5 bases from J, with 8 bases between. The length of the CDR3 is 12 residues. Here the CDR3 DNA reads TGCGCCAGCAGTTACAACAACAATGAGCAGTTCTTC. As protein: CASSYNNNEQFF. The full variable domain, completed using reference TRBV5-1 and TRBJ2-1, is KAGVTQTPRYLIKTRGQQVTLSCSPISGHRSVSWYQQTPGQGLQFLFEYFSETQRNKGNFPGRFSGRQFSNSRSEMNVSTLELGDSALYLCASSYNNNEQFFGPGTRLTVL.

The CDR3 coding sequence is TGTGCCAGCAGTTTATCGACAGGGGGAGAGACCCAGTACTTC. Translation: CASSLSTGGETQYF. The chain employs TRBV27 and TRBJ2-5; 9 bases map to TRBD1. Germline V gene sequence: CDR1 MNHEY, CDR2 SMNVEV (reference sequence). The V segment lost 0 bases and the J segment 4 bases; nucleotides outside the gene matches: 0. This CDR3 is built from 14 residues.

The chain employs TRBV7-3 and TRBJ2-1; 9 positions match TRBD1. CDR1 and CDR2 (germline): SGHTA, FQGTGA. CDR3 length equals 17 residues. The V and J ends lost 5 bases and 4 bases, in that order; junction bases with no gene match: 12. DNA for the CDR3: TGTGCCAGCAGCCGTTCGACCACACAGGGGGCTTACAATGAGCAGTTCTTC. Translating it yields CASSRSTTQGAYNEQFF.

Notes on this clone: A much larger clone lies a single base off, so this may be a read error. The chain couples TRBV25-1 to TRBJ2-7, with 14 nucleotides matching TRBD2. The CDR3 length is 14 residues. V lost 6 bases, J lost 4 bases, and 2 bases stayed unmatched. Per germline, CDR1 MGHDK and CDR2 SYGVNS. CDR3 loop: CASRRTSGRYEQYF. The CDR3 DNA follows: TGTGCCAGCAGACGGACTAGCGGGAGGTACGAGCAGTACTTC.

In nucleotides, the CDR3 is TGTGCCAGCAGCGTAGGGAGGCGGAGTGGAGATACGCAGTATTTT. Its translation: CASSVGRRSGDTQYF. This chain connects TRBV9 to TRBJ2-3; D possibly corresponds to TRBD2 (5 bases). The CDR3 loop spans 15 amino acids. Germline V gives CDR1 SGDLS, CDR2 YYNGEE. Trimming took 0 bases from V and 5 from J, leaving 13 bases between them.

V usage is TRBV2 and J usage is TRBJ2-7, with TRBD2 as a possible D gene (6 bases). The CDR3 extends over 13 amino acids. The V gene's germline CDR1 is SNHLY and CDR2 FYNNEI. Trimming removed 4 bases at V and 3 bases at J, with 10 bases between. CDR3 residues: CASSVEGYYEQYF. The CDR3 nucleotides read TGTGCCAGCAGTGTGGAGGGATACTACGAGCAGTACTTC.

The J gene is TRBJ2-5, the V gene TRBV7-9; 9 bases line up with TRBD2. Germline lookup yields CDR1 SEHNR and CDR2 FQNEAQ (reference sequence). V trimming: 1 base; J trimming: 4 bases; junction bases outside the gene matches: 7. There are 16 residues in the CDR3. The CDR3: CASSLGRTSESETQYF. The CDR3 DNA reads TGTGCCAGCAGCTTAGGCAGGACTAGCGAGTCAGAGACCCAGTACTTC.